This T cell receptor (beta chain) was captured by sequencing in a study of T cell responses to AZD1222 COVID-19 vaccine. Study-wide findings and caveats: Recipients of two AZD1222 doses showed rising Spike-specific TCR breadth and depth.

As for this clone: Its target is not known.

Assay: immunoSEQ multiplex PCR; the TCRdb copy retains only in-frame clones and omits some. The sample records about 130,000 clones, roughly 87% being singletons. This material consisted of peripheral blood, taken 28 days after the second AZD1222 dose. This receptor was obtained from an adult who received the AZD1222 COVID-19 vaccine.

CDR3 DNA: TGTGCCAGCGTGGGTGCGGTCGGGGGCGTAACGGCTTTCTTT. Residues: CASVGAVGGVTAFF. The chain has TRBV2 and TRBJ1-1; a weak D match, TRBD1 (6 bases). V dropped 8 bases and J dropped 11 bases, with 24 bases sitting between them. The CDR3 runs 14 residues. The germline CDR1 and CDR2 sequences are SNHLY and FYNNEI. The whole variable domain, remainder taken from reference TRBV2 and TRBJ1-1, is EPEVTQTPSHQVTQMGQEVILRCVPISNHLYFYWYRQILGQKVEFLVSFYNNEISEKSEIFDDQFSVERPDGSNFTLKIRSTKLEDSAMYFCASVGAVGGVTAFFGQGTRLTVV.